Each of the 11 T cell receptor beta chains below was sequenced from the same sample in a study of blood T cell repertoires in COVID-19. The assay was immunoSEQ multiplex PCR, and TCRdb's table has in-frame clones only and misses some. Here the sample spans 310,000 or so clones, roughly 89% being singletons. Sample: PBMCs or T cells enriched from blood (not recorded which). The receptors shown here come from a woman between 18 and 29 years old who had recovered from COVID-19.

In DNA, the CDR3 is TGTGCCAGCAGTCGGACTAGCGGGAGAGAGACCCAGTACTTC. The encoded protein is CASSRTSGRETQYF. The chain joins TRBV6-5 to TRBJ2-5; 13 nucleotides line up with TRBD2. Germline loops: CDR1 MNHEY, CDR2 SVGAGI. The V gene end was trimmed by 5 bases and the J gene end by 4 bases; junction bases not matched to a gene: 1. The CDR3 runs 14 residues.

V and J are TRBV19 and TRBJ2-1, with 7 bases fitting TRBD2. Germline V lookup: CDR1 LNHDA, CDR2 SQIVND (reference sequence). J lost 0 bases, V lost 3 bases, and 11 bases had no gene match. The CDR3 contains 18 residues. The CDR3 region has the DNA TGTGCCAGTAGTATCCTTGAGGAAGCGGGACGCTCCTACAATGAGCAGTTCTTC. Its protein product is CASSILEEAGRSYNEQFF.

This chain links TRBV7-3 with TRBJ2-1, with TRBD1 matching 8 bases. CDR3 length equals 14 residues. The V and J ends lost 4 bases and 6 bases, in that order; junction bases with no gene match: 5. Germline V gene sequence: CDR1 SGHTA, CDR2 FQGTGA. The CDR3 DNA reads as TGTGCCAGCAGCTCTCTAGGACAGGGCAATGAGCAGTTCTTC. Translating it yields CASSSLGQGNEQFF. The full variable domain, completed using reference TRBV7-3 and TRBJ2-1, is GAGVSQTPSNKVTEKGKYVELRCDPISGHTALYWYRQSLGQGPEFLIYFQGTGAADDSGLPNDRFFAVRPEGSVSTLKIQRTERGDSAVYLCASSSLGQGNEQFFGPGTRLTVL.

The CDR3 region is CATASDFYGYTF. CDR3 DNA: TGTGCCACCGCCTCGGACTTCTATGGCTACACCTTC. The rearrangement links TRBV27 to TRBJ1-2; D is unresolved. V lost 10 bases, J lost 4 bases, and 13 bases lay in between. Germline CDR1 MNHEY, CDR2 SMNVEV (reference sequence). The CDR3 spans 12 residues.

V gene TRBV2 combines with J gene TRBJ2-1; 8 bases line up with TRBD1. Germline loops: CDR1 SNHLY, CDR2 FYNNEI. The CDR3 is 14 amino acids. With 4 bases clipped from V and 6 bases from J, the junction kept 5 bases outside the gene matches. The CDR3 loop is CASSAGQGSNEQFF. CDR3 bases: TGTGCCAGCAGTGCCGGACAGGGCTCCAATGAGCAGTTCTTC.

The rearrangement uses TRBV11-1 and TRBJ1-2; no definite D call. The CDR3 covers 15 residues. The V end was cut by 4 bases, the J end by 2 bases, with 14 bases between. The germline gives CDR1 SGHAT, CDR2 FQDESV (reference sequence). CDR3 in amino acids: CASSSPGSGNYGYTF. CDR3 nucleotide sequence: TGTGCCAGCAGCTCGCCGGGGAGTGGGAACTATGGCTACACCTTC.

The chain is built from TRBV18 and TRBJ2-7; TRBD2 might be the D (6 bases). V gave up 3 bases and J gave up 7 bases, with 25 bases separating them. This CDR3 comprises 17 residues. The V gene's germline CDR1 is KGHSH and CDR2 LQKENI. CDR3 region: CASSPLYGLGGIQEQYF. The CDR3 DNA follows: TGTGCCAGCTCACCCCTATACGGCCTGGGGGGAATACAAGAGCAGTACTTC.

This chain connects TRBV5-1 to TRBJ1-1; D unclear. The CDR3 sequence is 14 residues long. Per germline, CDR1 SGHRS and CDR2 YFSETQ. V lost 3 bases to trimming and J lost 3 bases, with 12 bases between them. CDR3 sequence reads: CASSYTPSDTEAFF. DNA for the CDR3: TGCGCCAGCAGCTATACACCCAGCGACACTGAAGCTTTCTTT.

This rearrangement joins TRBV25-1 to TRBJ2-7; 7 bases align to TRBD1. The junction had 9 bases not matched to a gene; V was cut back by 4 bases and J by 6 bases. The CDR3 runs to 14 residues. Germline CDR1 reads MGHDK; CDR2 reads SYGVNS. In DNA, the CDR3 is TGTGCCAGCAGTGGACAGGGAATGTGGAGCGAGCAGTACTTC. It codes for CASSGQGMWSEQYF.

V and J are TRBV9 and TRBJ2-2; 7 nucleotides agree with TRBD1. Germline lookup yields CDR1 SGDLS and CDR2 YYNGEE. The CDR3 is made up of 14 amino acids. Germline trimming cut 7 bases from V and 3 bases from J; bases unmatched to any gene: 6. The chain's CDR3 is CASERGPYTGELFF. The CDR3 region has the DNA TGTGCCAGCGAGAGGGGGCCGTACACCGGGGAGCTGTTTTTT.

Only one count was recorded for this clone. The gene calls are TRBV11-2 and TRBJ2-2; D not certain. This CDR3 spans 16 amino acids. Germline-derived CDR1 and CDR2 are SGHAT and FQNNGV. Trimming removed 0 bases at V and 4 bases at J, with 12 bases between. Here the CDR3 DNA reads TGTGCCAGCAGCTTAGACGGCACCCCGGGCACCGGGGAGCTGTTTTTT. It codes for CASSLDGTPGTGELFF. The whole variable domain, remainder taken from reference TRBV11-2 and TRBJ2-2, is EAGVAQSPRYKIIEKRQSVAFWCNPISGHATLYWYQQILGQGPKLLIQFQNNGVVDDSQLPKDRFSAERLKGVDSTLKIQPAKLEDSAVYLCASSLDGTPGTGELFFGEGSRLTVL.